The clone carrying this T cell receptor (beta chain) ranks as medium-sized. Data came from immunoSEQ multiplex PCR; TCRdb stores just in-frame clones and leaves some out. The data contain 5,000 to 7,000 clones, 22% of them singletons. Trimming removed 2 bases from V and 2 bases from J, with 6 bases in between. The CDR3 is made up of 14 amino acids. The V gene's germline CDR1 is SEHNR and CDR2 FQNEAQ (reference sequence). Irradiated, violet-dye-labeled stimulators (200,000) were plated alongside 200,000 CFSE-labeled responders. The data are from a study of graft-versus-host responses after intestinal transplantation. About the study: Grafts that recipients had were multivisceral, liver-intestinal, or isolated intestinal transplants. Recipients uniformly received anti-thymocyte globulin induction, followed by tacrolimus and steroids for roughly 3 years.

Study findings and constraints: Within allografts, high graft-versus-host to host-versus-graft clonal ratios were seen among patients with graft-donor T cell macrochimerism.

Sequencing used alloreactive CD4+ T cells from a mixed lymphocyte reaction culture, obtained before transplantation. Subset defined: CFSE-low proliferating T cells sorted from approximately 6-day pre-transplant mixed lymphocyte reaction (GvH or HvG direction). The rearrangement joins TRBV7-9 to TRBJ2-2; D unresolved. This TCR came from a human patient who was an organ donor for intestinal transplantation. The CDR3 nucleotides read TGTGCCAGCAGCTTACTCTTTAACACCGGGGAGCTGTTTTTT. Translating it yields CASSLLFNTGELFF.